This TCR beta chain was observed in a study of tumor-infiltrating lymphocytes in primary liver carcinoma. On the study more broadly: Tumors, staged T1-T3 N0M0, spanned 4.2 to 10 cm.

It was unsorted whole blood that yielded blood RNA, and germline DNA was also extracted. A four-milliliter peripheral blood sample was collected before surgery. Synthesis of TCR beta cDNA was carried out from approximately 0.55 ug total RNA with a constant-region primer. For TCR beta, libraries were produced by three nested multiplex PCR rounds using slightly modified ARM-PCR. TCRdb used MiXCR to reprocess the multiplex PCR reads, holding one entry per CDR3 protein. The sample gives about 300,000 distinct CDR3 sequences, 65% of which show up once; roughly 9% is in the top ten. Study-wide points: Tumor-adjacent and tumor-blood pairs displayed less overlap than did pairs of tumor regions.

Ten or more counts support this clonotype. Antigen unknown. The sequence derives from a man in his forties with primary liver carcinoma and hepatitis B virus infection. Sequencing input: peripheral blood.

DNA for the CDR3: TGTGCCAGCAGTGAAGCAAGCGGGAATTTGGCCGGGGAGCTGTTTTTT. This gives the protein CASSEASGNLAGELFF. This chain joins TRBV6-1 and TRBJ2-2; 7 bases line up with TRBD2. With V trimmed by 0 bases and J by 6 bases, 7 bases remained unmatched. This CDR3 has 16 amino acids. CDR1 and CDR2 (germline): MNHNS, SASEGT.